The following is a TCR beta chain sequence with its context. Its antigen is as yet unknown. The repertoire was sequenced with immunoSEQ multiplex PCR; TCRdb's copy has only in-frame clones and lacks some. The table has tens of thousands of clones, around 78% seen once; the top ten hold roughly 6.1%. Germline values: CDR1 MNHNS, CDR2 SASEGT. The CDR3 extends over 14 amino acids. The germline V and J ends were trimmed by 5 bases and 7 bases, with 17 bases remaining between them. Time point denoted: blood 2 weeks post-SBRT. Stated treatment: 15 Gy SBRT to primary tumor, nephrectomy 4 weeks later. Clear cell pathology was present in this patient's renal cell carcinoma. These data originate in a study of radiation and T cells in renal cell carcinoma. Study information: Nephrectomy followed 15 Gy stereotactic body radiation by 4 weeks. Findings and limits, study-wide: In blood, top tumor clones expanded by 2 weeks, shrinking by 4.

Sequencing used blood, obtained from a patient whose treatment included radiotherapy and nephrectomy. The TCR comes from a man in his sixties with renal cell carcinoma. The chain uses TRBV6-1 and TRBJ2-5; D is unclear. The CDR3, as DNA: TGTGCCAGCAGTCAATTCCAAGACGTGGGGACCCAGTACTTC. Translated, it gives CASSQFQDVGTQYF.